This T cell receptor (beta chain) was captured in a study of blood T cell repertoires in COVID-19. For the study at large: Recovered status in Cohort 3 required two negative PCRs, clearance, or symptom resolution.

In the authors' workflow: Reference gene primer amplification gave estimated nucleated cell counts. Profiled with immunoSEQ multiplex PCR; TCRdb holds only in-frame clones, not every one. The V and J calls and clone size are taken from that table; D and trimming were inferred from the DNA. This table has some 300,000 clones, 70% to 90% appearing once. Self-reported history from a screening survey and questionnaire set each donor's cohort. Germline CDR1 and CDR2: LNHDA and SQIVND (reference sequence). This CDR3 spans 14 amino acids. With V trimmed by 8 bases and J by 5 bases, 7 bases remained unmatched.

The chain links TRBV19 to TRBJ2-1, with 9 bases lining up with TRBD2. Sequencing used PBMCs or T cells enriched from blood (not recorded which). This sequence was found in a woman in her sixties or seventies in a cohort exposed to, infected with or recovered from COVID-19 (not recorded which). CDR3 protein: CASDGGRENNEQFF. In DNA, the CDR3 is TGTGCCAGTGATGGCGGGAGGGAAAACAATGAGCAGTTCTTC. The full variable domain, rest sourced from reference TRBV19 and TRBJ2-1, is DGGITQSPKYLFRKEGQNVTLSCEQNLNHDAMYWYRQDPGQGLRLIYYSQIVNDFQKGDIAEGYSVSREKKESFPLTVTSAQKNPTAFYLCASDGGRENNEQFFGPGTRLTVL.